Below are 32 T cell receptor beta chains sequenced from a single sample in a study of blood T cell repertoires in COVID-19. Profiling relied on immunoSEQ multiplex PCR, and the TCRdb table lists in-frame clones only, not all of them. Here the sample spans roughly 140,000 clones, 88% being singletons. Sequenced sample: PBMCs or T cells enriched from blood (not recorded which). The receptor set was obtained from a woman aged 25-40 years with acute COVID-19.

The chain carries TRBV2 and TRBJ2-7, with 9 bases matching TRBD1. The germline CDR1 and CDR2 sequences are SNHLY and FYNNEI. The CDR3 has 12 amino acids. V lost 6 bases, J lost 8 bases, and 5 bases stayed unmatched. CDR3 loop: CASSPQGAKQYF. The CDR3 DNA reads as TGTGCCAGCAGCCCACAGGGGGCCAAGCAGTACTTC. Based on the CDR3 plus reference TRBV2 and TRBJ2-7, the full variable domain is EPEVTQTPSHQVTQMGQEVILRCVPISNHLYFYWYRQILGQKVEFLVSFYNNEISEKSEIFDDQFSVERPDGSNFTLKIRSTKLEDSAMYFCASSPQGAKQYFGPGTRLTVT.

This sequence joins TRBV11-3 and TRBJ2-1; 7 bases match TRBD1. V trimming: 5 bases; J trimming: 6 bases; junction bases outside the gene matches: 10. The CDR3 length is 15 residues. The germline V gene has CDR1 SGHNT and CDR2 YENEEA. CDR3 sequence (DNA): TGTGCCAGCAGCCAAAATCGGGACAGCTTCAATGAGCAGTTCTTC. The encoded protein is CASSQNRDSFNEQFF.

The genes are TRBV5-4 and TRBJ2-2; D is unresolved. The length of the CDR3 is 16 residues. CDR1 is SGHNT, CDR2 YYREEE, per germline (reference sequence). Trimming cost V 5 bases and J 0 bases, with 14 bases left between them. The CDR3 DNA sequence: TGTGCCAGCAGTCTAACGGCGGATCCGAACACCGGGGAGCTGTTTTTT. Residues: CASSLTADPNTGELFF.

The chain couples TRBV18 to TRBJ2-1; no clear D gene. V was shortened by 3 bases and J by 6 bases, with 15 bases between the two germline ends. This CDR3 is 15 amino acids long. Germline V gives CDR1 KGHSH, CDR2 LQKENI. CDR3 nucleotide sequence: TGTGCCAGCTCACCCCCGGTATTAGCCCCCAATGAGCAGTTCTTC. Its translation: CASSPPVLAPNEQFF.

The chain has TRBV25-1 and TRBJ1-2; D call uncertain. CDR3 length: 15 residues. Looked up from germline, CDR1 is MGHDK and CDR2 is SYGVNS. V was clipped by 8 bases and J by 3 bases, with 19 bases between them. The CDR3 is CASSPFAGSDYGYTF. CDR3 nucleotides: TGTGCCAGCTCCCCCTTTGCGGGGTCCGACTATGGCTACACCTTC.

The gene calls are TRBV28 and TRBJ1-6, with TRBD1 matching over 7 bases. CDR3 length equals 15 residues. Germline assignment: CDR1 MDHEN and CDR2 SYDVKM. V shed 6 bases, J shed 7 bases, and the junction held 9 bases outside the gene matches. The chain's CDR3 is CASRADRVKNSPLHF. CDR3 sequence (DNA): TGTGCCAGCAGGGCAGACAGGGTGAAGAATTCACCCCTCCACTTT. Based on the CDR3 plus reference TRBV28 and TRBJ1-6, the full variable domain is DVKVTQSSRYLVKRTGEKVFLECVQDMDHENMFWYRQDPGLGLRLIYFSYDVKMKEKGDIPEGYSVSREKKERFSLILESASTNQTSMYLCASRADRVKNSPLHFGNGTRLTVT.

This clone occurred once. CDR3 protein: CASAMIQGAFLTEAFF. CDR3 sequence (DNA): TGTGCTAGTGCCATGATCCAGGGGGCTTTCTTAACTGAAGCTTTCTTT. The chain links TRBV12-5 to TRBJ1-1; TRBD1 agrees at 8 bases. V lost 7 bases to trimming and J lost 5 bases; unmatched junction nucleotides: 15. The CDR3 loop spans 16 amino acids. CDR1 and CDR2 from the germline V gene are LGHNT and FRNRAP.

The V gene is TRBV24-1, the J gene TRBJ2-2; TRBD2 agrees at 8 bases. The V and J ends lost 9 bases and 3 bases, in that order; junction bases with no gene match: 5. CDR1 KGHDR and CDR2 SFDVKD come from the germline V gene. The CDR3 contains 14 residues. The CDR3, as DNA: TGTGCCACCCGAGCGGGAGAATACACCGGGGAGCTGTTTTTT. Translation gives CATRAGEYTGELFF.

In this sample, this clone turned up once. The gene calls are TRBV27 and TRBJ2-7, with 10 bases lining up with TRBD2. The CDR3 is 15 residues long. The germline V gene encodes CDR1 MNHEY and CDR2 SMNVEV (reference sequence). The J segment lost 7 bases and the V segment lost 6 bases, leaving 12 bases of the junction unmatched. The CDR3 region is CASSLVAGGWREQYF. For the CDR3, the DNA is TGTGCCAGCAGCCTGGTAGCGGGAGGATGGAGGGAGCAGTACTTC.

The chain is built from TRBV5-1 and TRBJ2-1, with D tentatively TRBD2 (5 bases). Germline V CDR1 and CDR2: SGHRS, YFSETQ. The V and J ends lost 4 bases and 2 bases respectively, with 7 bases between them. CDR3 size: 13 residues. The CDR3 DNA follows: TGCGCCAGCAGCACGGGAACCTACAATGAGCAGTTCTTC. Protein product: CASSTGTYNEQFF.

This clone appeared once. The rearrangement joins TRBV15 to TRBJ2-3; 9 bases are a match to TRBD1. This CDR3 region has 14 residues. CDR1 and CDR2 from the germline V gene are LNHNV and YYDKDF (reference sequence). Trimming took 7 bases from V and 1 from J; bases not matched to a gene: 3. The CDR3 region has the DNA TGTGCCACCAATTGGGACAGGGGCACAGATACGCAGTATTTT. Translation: CATNWDRGTDTQYF.

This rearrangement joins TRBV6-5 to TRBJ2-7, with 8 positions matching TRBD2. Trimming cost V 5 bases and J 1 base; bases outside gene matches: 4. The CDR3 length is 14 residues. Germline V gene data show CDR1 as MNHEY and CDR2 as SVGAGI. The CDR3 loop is CASSPIAGSYEQYF. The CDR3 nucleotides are TGTGCCAGCAGTCCCATAGCGGGGTCCTACGAGCAGTACTTC.

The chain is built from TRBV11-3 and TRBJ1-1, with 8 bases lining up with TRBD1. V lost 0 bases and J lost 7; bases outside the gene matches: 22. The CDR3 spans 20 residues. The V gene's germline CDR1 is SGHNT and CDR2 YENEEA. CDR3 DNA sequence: TGTGCCAGCAGCTTAGATAGGACAGGGCTTTCCCGCCCATCCACTAATGAAGCTTTCTTT. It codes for CASSLDRTGLSRPSTNEAFF.

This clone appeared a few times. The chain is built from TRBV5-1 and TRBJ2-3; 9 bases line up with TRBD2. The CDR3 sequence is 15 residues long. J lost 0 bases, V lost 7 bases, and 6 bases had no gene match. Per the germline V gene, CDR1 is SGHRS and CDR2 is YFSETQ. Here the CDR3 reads CASGPSGISTDTQYF. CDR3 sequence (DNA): TGCGCCAGCGGCCCTAGCGGGATTAGCACAGATACGCAGTATTTT.

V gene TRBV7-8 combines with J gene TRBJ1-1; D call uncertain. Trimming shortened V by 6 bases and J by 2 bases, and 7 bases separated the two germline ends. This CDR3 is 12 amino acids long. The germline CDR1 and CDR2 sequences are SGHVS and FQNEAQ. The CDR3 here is CASSYKNTEAFF. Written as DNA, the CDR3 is TGTGCCAGCAGTTACAAAAACACTGAAGCTTTCTTT.

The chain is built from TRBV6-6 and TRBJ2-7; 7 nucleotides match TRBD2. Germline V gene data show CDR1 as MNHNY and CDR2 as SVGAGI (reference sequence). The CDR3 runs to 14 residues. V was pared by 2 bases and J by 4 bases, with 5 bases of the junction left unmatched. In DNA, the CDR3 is TGTGCCAGCAGTTACACGGGGGACTATTACGAGCAGTACTTC. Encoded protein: CASSYTGDYYEQYF.

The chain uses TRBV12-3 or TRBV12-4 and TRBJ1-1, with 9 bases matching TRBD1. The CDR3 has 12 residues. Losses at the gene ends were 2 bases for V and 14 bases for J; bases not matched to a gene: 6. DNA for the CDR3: TGTGCCAGCAGTTTACTGGGACAGGGCCAGTTCTTT. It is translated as CASSLLGQGQFF.

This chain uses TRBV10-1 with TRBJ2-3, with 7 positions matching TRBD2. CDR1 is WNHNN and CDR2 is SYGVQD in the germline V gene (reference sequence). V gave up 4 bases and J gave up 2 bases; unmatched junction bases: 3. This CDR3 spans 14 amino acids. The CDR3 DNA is TGCGCCAGCAGTGGGGGGGGATCCACAGATACGCAGTATTTT. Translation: CASSGGGSTDTQYF.

The CDR3 is CASSLIQGVDEKLFF. The CDR3 nucleotides are TGTGCCAGCAGCTTAATACAGGGGGTGGATGAAAAACTGTTTTTT. V usage is TRBV7-9 and J usage is TRBJ1-4; 8 nucleotides line up with TRBD1. The length of the CDR3 is 15 residues. J lost 6 bases, V lost 2 bases, and 5 bases had no gene match. In germline, CDR1 is SEHNR, CDR2 FQNEAQ (reference sequence).

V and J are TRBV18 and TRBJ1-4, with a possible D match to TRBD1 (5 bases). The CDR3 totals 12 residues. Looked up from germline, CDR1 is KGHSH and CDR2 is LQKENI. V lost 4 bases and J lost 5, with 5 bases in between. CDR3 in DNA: TGTGCCAGCTCACGACAGAATGAAAAACTGTTTTTT. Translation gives CASSRQNEKLFF. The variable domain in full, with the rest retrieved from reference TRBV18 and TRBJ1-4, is NAGVMQNPRHLVRRRGQEARLRCSPMKGHSHVYWYRQLPEEGLKFMVYLQKENIIDESGMPKERFSAEFPKEGPSILRIQQVVRGDSAAYFCASSRQNEKLFFGSGTQLSVL.

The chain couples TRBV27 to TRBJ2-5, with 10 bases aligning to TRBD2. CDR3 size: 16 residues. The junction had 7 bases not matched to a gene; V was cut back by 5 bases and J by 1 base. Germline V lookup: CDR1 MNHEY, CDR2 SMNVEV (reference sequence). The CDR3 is CASSPRLAGLQETQYF. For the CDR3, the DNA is TGTGCCAGCAGTCCGAGACTAGCGGGCCTCCAAGAGACCCAGTACTTC.

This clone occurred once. The CDR3 reads CASSGTPREANTGELFF. The CDR3 DNA reads TGTGCCAGCAGCGGGACCCCGCGGGAAGCGAACACCGGGGAGCTGTTTTTT. The rearrangement uses TRBV9 and TRBJ2-2, with a tentative D call TRBD2 (6 bases). The CDR3 has 17 residues. V lost 3 bases and J lost 0, with 15 bases in between. Germline V CDR1 and CDR2: SGDLS, YYNGEE.

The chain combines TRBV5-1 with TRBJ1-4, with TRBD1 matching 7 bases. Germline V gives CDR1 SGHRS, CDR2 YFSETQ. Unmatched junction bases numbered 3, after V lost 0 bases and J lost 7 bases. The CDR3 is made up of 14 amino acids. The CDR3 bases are TGCGCCAGCAGCTTGGGGCCAGGGGGTGAAAAACTGTTTTTT. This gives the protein CASSLGPGGEKLFF.

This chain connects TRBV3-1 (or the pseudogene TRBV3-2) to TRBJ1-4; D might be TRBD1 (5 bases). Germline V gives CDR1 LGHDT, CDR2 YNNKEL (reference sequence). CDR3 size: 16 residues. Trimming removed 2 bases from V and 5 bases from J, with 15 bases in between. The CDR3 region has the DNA TGTGCCAGCAGCCAATTCCTCCCAGGGTCGAATGAAAAACTGTTTTTT. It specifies CASSQFLPGSNEKLFF.

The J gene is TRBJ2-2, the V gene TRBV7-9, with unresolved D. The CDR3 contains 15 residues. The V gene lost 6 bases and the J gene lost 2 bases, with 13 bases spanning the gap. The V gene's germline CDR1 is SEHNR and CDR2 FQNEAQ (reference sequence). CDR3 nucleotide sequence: TGTGCCAGCAGGATTGGGCAACTCAACACCGGGGAGCTGTTTTTT. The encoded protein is CASRIGQLNTGELFF.

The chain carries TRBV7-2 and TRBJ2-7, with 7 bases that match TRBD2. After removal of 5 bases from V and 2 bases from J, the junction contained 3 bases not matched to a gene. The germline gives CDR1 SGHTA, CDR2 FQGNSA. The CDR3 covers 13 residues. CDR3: CASSPGRAYEQYF. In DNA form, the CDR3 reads TGTGCCAGCAGCCCGGGGAGGGCCTACGAGCAGTACTTC.

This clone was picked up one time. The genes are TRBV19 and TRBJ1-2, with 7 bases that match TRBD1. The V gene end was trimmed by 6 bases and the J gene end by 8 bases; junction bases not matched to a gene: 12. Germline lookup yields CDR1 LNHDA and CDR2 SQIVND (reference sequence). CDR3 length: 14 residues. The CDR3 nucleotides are TGTGCCAGTAGCCAGGGACAGCCCCTGGGGGGCTACACCTTC. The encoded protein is CASSQGQPLGGYTF.

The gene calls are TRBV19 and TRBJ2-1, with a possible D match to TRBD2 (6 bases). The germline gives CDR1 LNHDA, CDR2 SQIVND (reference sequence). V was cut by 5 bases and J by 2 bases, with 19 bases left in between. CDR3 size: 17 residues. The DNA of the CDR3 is TGTGCCAGTAGTCCAGCACCTCGGGAGAGGGCCTACAATGAGCAGTTCTTC. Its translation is CASSPAPRERAYNEQFF.

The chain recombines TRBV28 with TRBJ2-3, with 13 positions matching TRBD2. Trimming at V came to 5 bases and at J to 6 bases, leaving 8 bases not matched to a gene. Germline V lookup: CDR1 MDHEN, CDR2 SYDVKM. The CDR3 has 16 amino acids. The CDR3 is CASSAPTSGRADTQYF. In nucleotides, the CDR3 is TGTGCCAGCAGTGCCCCTACTAGCGGGAGGGCGGATACGCAGTATTTT.

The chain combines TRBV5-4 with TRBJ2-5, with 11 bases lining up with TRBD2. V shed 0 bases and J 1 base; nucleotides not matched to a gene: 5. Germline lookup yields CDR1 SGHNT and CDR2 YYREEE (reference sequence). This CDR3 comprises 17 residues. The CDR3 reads CASSLGTSGPLQETQYF. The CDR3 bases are TGTGCCAGCAGCTTGGGGACTAGCGGGCCACTCCAAGAGACCCAGTACTTC.

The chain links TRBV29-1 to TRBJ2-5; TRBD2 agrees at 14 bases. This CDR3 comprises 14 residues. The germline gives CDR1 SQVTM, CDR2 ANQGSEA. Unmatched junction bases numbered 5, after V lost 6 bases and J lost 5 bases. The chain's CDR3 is CSVATSGGGETQYF. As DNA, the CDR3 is TGCAGCGTCGCGACTAGCGGGGGGGGTGAGACCCAGTACTTC. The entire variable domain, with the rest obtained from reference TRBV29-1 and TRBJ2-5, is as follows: SAVISQKPSRDICQRGTSLTIQCQVDSQVTMMFWYRQQPGQSLTLIATANQGSEATYESGFVIDKFPISRPNLTFSTLTVSNMSPEDSSIYLCSVATSGGGETQYFGPGTRLLVL.

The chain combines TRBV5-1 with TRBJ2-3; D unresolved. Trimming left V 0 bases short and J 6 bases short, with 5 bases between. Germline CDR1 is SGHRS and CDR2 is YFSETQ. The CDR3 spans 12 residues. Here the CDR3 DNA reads TGCGCCAGCAGCTTGGTGGAGGATACGCAGTATTTT. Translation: CASSLVEDTQYF. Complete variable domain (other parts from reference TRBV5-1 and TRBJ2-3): KAGVTQTPRYLIKTRGQQVTLSCSPISGHRSVSWYQQTPGQGLQFLFEYFSETQRNKGNFPGRFSGRQFSNSRSEMNVSTLELGDSALYLCASSLVEDTQYFGPGTRLTVL.